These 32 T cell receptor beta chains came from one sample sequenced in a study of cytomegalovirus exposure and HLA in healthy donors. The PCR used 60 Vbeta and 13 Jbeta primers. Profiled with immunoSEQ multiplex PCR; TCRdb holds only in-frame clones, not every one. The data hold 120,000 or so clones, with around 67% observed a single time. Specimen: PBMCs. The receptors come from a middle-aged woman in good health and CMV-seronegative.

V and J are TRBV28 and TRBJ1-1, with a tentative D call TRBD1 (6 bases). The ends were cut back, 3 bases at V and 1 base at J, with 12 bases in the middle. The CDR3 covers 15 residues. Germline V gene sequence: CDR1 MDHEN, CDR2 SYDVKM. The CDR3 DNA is TGTGCCAGCAGTTTCTTTTGGGGACAGAACACTGAAGCTTTCTTT. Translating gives CASSFFWGQNTEAFF.

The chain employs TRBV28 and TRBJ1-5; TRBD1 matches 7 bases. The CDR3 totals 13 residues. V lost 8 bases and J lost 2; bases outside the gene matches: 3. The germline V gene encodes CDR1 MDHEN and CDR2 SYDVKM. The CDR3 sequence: CASFRGGNQPQHF. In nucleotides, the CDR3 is TGTGCCAGCTTCAGGGGGGGCAATCAGCCCCAGCATTTT. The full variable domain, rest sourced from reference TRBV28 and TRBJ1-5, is DVKVTQSSRYLVKRTGEKVFLECVQDMDHENMFWYRQDPGLGLRLIYFSYDVKMKEKGDIPEGYSVSREKKERFSLILESASTNQTSMYLCASFRGGNQPQHFGDGTRLSIL.

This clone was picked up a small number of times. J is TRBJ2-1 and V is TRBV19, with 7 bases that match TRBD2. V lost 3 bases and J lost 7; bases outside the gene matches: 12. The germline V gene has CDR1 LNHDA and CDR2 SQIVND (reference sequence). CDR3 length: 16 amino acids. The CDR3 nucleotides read TGTGCCAGTAGTATTGTGGGGGGGGGAGGGTCAAATGAGCAGTTCTTC. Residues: CASSIVGGGGSNEQFF. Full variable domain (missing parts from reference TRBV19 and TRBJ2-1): DGGITQSPKYLFRKEGQNVTLSCEQNLNHDAMYWYRQDPGQGLRLIYYSQIVNDFQKGDIAEGYSVSREKKESFPLTVTSAQKNPTAFYLCASSIVGGGGSNEQFFGPGTRLTVL.

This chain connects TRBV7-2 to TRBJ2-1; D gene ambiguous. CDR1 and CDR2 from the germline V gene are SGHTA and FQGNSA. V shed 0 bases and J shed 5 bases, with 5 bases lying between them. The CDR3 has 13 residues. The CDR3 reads CASSLASNNEQFF. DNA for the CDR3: TGTGCCAGCAGCTTAGCTTCCAACAATGAGCAGTTCTTC.

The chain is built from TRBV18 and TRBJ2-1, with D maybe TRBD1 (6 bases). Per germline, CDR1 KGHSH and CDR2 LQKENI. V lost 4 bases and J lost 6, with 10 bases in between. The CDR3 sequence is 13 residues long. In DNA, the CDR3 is TGTGCCAGCTCACGGGAACAGGGCAATGAGCAGTTCTTC. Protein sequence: CASSREQGNEQFF.

Here the CDR3 reads CASSFGGQQYF. In DNA, the CDR3 is TGTGCCAGCAGCTTCGGAGGGCAGCAGTACTTC. The rearrangement uses TRBV5-6 and TRBJ2-7, with D possibly being TRBD2 (6 bases). Germline CDR1 SGHDT, CDR2 YYEEEE. The CDR3 covers 11 residues. V lost 2 bases and J 8 bases, leaving 8 bases between the germline ends.

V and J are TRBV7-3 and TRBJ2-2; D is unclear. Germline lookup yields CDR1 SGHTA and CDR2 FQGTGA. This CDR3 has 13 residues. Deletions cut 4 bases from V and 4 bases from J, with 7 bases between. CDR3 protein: CASSSLITGELFF. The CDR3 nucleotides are TGTGCCAGCAGCTCCCTTATCACCGGGGAGCTGTTTTTT.

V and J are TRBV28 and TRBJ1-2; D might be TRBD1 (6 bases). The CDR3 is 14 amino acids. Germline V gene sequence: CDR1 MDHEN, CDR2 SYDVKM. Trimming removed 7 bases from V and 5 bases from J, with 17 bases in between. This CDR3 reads CASITSGTTYGYTF. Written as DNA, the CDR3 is TGTGCCAGCATAACTTCCGGGACAACTTATGGCTACACCTTC.

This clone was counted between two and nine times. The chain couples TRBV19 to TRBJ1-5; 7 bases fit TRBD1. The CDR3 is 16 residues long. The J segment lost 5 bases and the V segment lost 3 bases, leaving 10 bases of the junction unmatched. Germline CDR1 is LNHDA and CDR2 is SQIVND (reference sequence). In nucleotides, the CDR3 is TGTGCCAGTAGTATCCCCAGGGGGAACAATTATCAGCCCCAGCATTTT. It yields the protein CASSIPRGNNYQPQHF. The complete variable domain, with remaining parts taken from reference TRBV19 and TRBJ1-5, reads DGGITQSPKYLFRKEGQNVTLSCEQNLNHDAMYWYRQDPGQGLRLIYYSQIVNDFQKGDIAEGYSVSREKKESFPLTVTSAQKNPTAFYLCASSIPRGNNYQPQHFGDGTRLSIL.

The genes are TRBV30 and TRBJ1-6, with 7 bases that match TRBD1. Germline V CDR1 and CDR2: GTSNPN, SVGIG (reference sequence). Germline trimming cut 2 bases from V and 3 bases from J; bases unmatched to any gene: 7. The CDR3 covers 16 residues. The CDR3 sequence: CAWSRDSTHYNSPLHF. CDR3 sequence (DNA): TGTGCCTGGAGTAGGGACAGCACCCACTATAATTCACCCCTCCACTTT.

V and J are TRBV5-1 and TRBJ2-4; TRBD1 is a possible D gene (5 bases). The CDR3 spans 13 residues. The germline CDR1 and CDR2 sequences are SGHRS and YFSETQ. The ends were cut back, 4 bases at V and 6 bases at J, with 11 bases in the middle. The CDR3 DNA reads TGCGCCAGCAGCGTGGACATGCTAAACATTCAGTACTTC. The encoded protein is CASSVDMLNIQYF.

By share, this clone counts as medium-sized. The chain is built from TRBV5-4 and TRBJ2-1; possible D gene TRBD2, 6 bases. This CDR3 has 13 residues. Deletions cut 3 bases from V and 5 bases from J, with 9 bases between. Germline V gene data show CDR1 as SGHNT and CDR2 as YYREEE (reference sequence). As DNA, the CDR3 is TGTGCCAGCAGCTCCGTAGCGGACAATGAGCAGTTCTTC. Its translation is CASSSVADNEQFF.

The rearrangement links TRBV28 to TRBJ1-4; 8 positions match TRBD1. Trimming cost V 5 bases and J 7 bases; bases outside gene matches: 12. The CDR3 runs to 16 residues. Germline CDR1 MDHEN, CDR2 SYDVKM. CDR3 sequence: CASSADQGAGSEKLFF. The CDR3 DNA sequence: TGTGCCAGCAGTGCAGACCAGGGGGCTGGTAGTGAAAAACTGTTTTTT.

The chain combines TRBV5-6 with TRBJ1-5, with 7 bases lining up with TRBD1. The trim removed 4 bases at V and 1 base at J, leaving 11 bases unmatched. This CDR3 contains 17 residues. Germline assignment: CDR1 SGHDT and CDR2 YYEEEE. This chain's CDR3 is CASSIWVTGMSNQPQHF. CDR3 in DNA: TGTGCCAGCAGCATTTGGGTGACAGGGATGAGCAATCAGCCCCAGCATTTT.

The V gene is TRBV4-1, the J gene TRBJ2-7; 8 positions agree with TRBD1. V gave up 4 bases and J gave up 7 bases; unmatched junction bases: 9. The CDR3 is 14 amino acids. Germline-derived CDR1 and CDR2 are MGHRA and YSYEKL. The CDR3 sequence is CASSPYGQGYEQYF. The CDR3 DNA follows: TGCGCCAGCAGCCCATATGGACAGGGATATGAGCAGTACTTC.

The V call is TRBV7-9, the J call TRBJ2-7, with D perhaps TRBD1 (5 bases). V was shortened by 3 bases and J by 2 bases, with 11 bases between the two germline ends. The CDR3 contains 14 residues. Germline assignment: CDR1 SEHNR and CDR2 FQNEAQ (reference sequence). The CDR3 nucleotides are TGTGCCAGCAGCTTTATGACAGCCACCTACGAGCAGTACTTC. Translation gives CASSFMTATYEQYF.

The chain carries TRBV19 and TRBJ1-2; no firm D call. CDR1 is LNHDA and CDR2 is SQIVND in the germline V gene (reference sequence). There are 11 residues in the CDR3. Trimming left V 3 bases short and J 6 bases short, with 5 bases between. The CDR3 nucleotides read TGTGCCAGTAGTATCGGGGATGGCTACACCTTC. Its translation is CASSIGDGYTF.

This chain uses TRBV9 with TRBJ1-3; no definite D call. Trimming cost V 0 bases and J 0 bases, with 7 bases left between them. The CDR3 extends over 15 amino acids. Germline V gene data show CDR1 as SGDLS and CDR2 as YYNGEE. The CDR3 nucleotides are TGTGCCAGCAGCGTAGGGGCGGGCTCTGGAAACACCATATATTTT. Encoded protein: CASSVGAGSGNTIYF.

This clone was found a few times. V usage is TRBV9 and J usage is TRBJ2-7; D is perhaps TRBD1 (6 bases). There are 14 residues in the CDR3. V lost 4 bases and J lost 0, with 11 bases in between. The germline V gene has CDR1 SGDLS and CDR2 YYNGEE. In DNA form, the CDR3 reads TGTGCCAGCAGCTTCCGGGACAACTCCTACGAGCAGTACTTC. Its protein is CASSFRDNSYEQYF.

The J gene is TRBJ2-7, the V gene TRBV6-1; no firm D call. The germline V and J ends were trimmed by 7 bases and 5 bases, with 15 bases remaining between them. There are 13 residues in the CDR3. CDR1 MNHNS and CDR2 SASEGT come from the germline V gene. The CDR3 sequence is CASTPSGEDEQYF. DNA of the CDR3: TGTGCCAGCACCCCCTCCGGAGAGGACGAGCAGTACTTC.

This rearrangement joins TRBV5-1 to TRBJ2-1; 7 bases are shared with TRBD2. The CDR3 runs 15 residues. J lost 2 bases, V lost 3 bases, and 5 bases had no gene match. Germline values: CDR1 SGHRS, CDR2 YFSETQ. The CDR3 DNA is TGCGCCAGCAGCTCCTCGGGGGGAACCTACAATGAGCAGTTCTTC. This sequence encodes CASSSSGGTYNEQFF.

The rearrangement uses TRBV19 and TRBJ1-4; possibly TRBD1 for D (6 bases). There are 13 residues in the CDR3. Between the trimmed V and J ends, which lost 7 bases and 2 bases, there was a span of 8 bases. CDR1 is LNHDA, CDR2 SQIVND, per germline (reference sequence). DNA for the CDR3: TGTGCCAGTAACCAGGGGACTAATGAAAAACTGTTTTTT. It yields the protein CASNQGTNEKLFF.

The CDR3 region is CASSPHTPGRGFDYGYTF. CDR3 coding DNA: TGTGCCAGCAGCCCCCATACCCCTGGCAGGGGATTTGACTATGGCTACACCTTC. J is TRBJ1-2 and V is TRBV7-8, with a tentative D call TRBD1 (6 bases). V was shortened by 5 bases and J by 3 bases, with 25 bases between the two germline ends. This CDR3 spans 18 amino acids. Germline-derived CDR1 and CDR2 are SGHVS and FQNEAQ.

CDR3 DNA sequence: TGCGCCAGCAGCTTGGGGAGCTGGTCCTCTGGAAACACCATATATTTT. Its protein is CASSLGSWSSGNTIYF. The chain joins TRBV5-1 to TRBJ1-3; D is undetermined. Trimming removed 0 bases at V and 0 bases at J, with 10 bases between. This CDR3 contains 16 residues. Germline assignment: CDR1 SGHRS and CDR2 YFSETQ.

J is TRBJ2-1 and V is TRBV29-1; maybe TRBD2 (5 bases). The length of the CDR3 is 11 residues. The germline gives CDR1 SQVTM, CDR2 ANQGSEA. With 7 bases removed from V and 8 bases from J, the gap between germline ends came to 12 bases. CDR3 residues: CSGNRRDEQFF. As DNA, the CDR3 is TGCAGCGGGAACCGGCGGGATGAGCAGTTCTTC.

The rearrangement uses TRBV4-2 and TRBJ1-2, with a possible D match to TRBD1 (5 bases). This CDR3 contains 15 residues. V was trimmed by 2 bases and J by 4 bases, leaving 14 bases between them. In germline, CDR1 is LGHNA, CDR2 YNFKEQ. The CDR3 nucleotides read TGTGCCAGCAGCCAACAATCTCAGGGCGGCTATGGCTACACCTTC. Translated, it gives CASSQQSQGGYGYTF.

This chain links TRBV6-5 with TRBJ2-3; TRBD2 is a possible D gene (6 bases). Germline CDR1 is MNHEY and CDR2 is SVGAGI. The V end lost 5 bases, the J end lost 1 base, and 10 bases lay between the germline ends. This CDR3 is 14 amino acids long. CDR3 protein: CASSRDFRTDTQYF. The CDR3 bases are TGTGCCAGCAGTAGGGACTTCCGCACAGATACGCAGTATTTT.

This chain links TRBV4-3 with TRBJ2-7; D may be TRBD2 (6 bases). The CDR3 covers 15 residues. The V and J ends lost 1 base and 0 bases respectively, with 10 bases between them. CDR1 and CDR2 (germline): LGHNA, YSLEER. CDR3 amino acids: CASSQVAGSSYEQYF. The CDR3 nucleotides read TGCGCCAGCAGCCAAGTTGCGGGGAGCTCCTACGAGCAGTACTTC.

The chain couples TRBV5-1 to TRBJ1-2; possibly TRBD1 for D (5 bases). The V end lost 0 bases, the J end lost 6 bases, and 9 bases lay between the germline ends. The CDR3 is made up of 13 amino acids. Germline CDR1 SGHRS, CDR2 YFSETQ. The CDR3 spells CASSLAGLHGYTF. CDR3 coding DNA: TGCGCCAGCAGCTTGGCAGGGCTACATGGCTACACCTTC.

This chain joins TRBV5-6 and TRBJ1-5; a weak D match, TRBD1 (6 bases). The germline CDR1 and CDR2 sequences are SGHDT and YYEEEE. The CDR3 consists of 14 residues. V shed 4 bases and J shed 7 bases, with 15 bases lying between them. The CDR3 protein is CASSRTGLEQPQHF. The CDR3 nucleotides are TGTGCCAGCAGCCGTACAGGGCTCGAACAGCCCCAGCATTTT. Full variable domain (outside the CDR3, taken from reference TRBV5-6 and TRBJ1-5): DAGVTQSPTHLIKTRGQQVTLRCSPKSGHDTVSWYQQALGQGPQFIFQYYEEEERQRGNFPDRFSGHQFPNYSSELNVNALLLGDSALYLCASSRTGLEQPQHFGDGTRLSIL.

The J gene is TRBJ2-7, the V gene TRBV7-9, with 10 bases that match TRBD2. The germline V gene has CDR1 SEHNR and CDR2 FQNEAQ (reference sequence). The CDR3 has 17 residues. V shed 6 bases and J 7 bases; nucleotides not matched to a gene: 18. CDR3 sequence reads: CASSFAGIAGGSGEQYF. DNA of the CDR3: TGTGCCAGCAGTTTCGCTGGGATAGCGGGGGGATCGGGGGAGCAGTACTTC.

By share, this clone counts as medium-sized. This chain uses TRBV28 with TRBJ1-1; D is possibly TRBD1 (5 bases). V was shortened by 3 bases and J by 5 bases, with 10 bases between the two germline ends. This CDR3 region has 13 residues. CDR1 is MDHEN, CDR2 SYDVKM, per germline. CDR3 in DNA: TGTGCCAGCAGTTTGCGGGGGAGGACTGAAGCTTTCTTT. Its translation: CASSLRGRTEAFF.